The source of this T cell receptor (beta chain) is a study of T cells in Graves' hyperthyroidism and ophthalmopathy. Study-level findings and limits: Most thyroid clonotypes expanded above 0.001 appeared in blood too.

V lost 3 bases, J lost 0 bases, and 12 bases lay in between. Germline CDR1 and CDR2: SGHDT and YYEEEE. This CDR3 contains 16 residues. Exclusion followed for patients with uncontrolled infection, other autoimmune disease, pregnancy or lactation. Clinicians diagnosed patients from clinical symptoms, serum thyroxine and TRAb, thyroid ultrasound and orbital computed tomography. The source material, RNA transcripts, was used to amplify TCR beta CDR3 regions. RT-PCR in the first round (using the HTBI primer set) targeted the TCR CDR3. TCRdb processed the multiplex PCR reads anew with MiXCR; each CDR3 protein has one entry. The data contain around 300,000 distinct CDR3 sequences, approximately 14% of them singletons. This clonotype was seen only a few times. The antigen remains undetermined.

The TCR originated in a woman aged 30 to 39 with Graves' hyperthyroidism. Sequencing used blood. V is TRBV5-6 and J is TRBJ1-4; D not resolved. The CDR3 coding sequence is TGTGCCAGCAGCTCGGCCTGGACCCCAACTAATGAAAAACTGTTTTTT. It specifies CASSSAWTPTNEKLFF. Using reference TRBV5-6 and TRBJ1-4 for the parts outside the CDR3, the full variable domain is DAGVTQSPTHLIKTRGQQVTLRCSPKSGHDTVSWYQQALGQGPQFIFQYYEEEERQRGNFPDRFSGHQFPNYSSELNVNALLLGDSALYLCASSSAWTPTNEKLFFGSGTQLSVL.